Presented here are 16 T cell receptor beta chains from one specimen sequenced in a study of memory CD4+ T cells and cytomegalovirus serostatus. The sort gate was single viable CD3+CD4+CD8-CD45RO+ cells for memory CD4+ T cells. TCRdb's copy holds only in-frame clones and misses some; the assay was immunoSEQ multiplex PCR. The data hold roughly 50,000 clones, with 70% to 80% observed a single time. Source material: memory CD4+ T cells from blood. These receptors were obtained from an adult in good health and CMV-seronegative.

The chain joins TRBV7-8 to TRBJ2-3; D uncertain. V lost 3 bases and J lost 0, with 4 bases in between. From germline, CDR1 is SGHVS and CDR2 FQNEAQ. The CDR3 is 13 amino acids. As DNA, the CDR3 is TGTGCCAGCAGCTTCGGCAGCACAGATACGCAGTATTTT. Translating it yields CASSFGSTDTQYF.

The chain couples TRBV28 to TRBJ2-7; 7 positions agree with TRBD1. The CDR3 length is 14 residues. Germline-derived CDR1 and CDR2 are MDHEN and SYDVKM. J gave up 3 bases and V 6 bases, and 8 bases lay outside the gene matches. The CDR3 region is CASRDWDSDYEQYF. The DNA of the CDR3 is TGTGCCAGCAGGGACTGGGACAGTGACTACGAGCAGTACTTC.

The chain couples TRBV14 to TRBJ1-1; 7 nucleotides agree with TRBD1. CDR3 length: 14 amino acids. Germline V gene lookup returns CDR1 SGHDN and CDR2 FVKESK. V shed 2 bases, J shed 5 bases, and the junction held 5 bases outside the gene matches. DNA for the CDR3: TGTGCCAGCAGCCAACTCAGGGGGGTGACTGAAGCTTTCTTT. This codes for CASSQLRGVTEAFF.

J is TRBJ2-3 and V is TRBV15, with D possibly TRBD2 on 6 matching bases. V dropped 5 bases and J dropped 5 bases, with 8 bases sitting between them. Germline CDR1 LNHNV, CDR2 YYDKDF (reference sequence). The CDR3 contains 12 residues. CDR3 sequence reads: CATSGGIDTQYF. As DNA, the CDR3 is TGTGCCACCAGCGGGGGGATAGATACGCAGTATTTT.

The rearrangement links TRBV5-1 to TRBJ1-2; D gene uncertain. V lost 0 bases and J 4 bases, leaving 13 bases between the germline ends. There are 15 residues in the CDR3. Germline V lookup: CDR1 SGHRS, CDR2 YFSETQ. The CDR3 DNA reads TGCGCCAGCAGCTTGGCCTCGGGTTCTAGCTATGGCTACACCTTC. Its protein is CASSLASGSSYGYTF.

This chain connects TRBV2 to TRBJ1-5; D gene uncertain. Germline CDR1 and CDR2: SNHLY and FYNNEI. Trimming shortened V by 1 base and J by 3 bases, and 4 bases separated the two germline ends. CDR3 size: 13 residues. In DNA form, the CDR3 reads TGTGCCAGCAGTGAAGAGGACAATCAGCCCCAGCATTTT. Residues: CASSEEDNQPQHF.

This chain joins TRBV10-3 and TRBJ2-4; tentative D call: TRBD2 (5 bases). Germline CDR1 and CDR2: ENHRY and SYGVKD. Trimming removed 6 bases from V and 8 bases from J, with 8 bases in between. CDR3 size: 11 residues. The CDR3 sequence: CAISPGDIQYF. CDR3 coding DNA: TGTGCCATCAGCCCCGGGGACATTCAGTACTTC.

The chain couples TRBV30 to TRBJ1-2; a possible D gene is TRBD1 (6 bases). Germline values: CDR1 GTSNPN, CDR2 SVGIG (reference sequence). The CDR3 is made up of 12 amino acids. Between the trimmed V and J ends, which lost 3 bases and 1 base, there was a span of 6 bases. The CDR3 sequence is CAWRGGNYGYTF. In DNA, the CDR3 is TGTGCCTGGAGAGGGGGTAACTATGGCTACACCTTC.

This chain connects TRBV7-9 to TRBJ2-1, with TRBD1 matching over 9 bases. The germline V gene has CDR1 SEHNR and CDR2 FQNEAQ (reference sequence). The CDR3 contains 16 residues. The V gene end was trimmed by 2 bases and the J gene end by 8 bases; junction bases not matched to a gene: 10. CDR3 nucleotide sequence: TGTGCCAGCAGCTTACCGGGACAGGGCCCTCCCCATGAGCAGTTCTTC. Amino acid sequence: CASSLPGQGPPHEQFF.

This chain joins TRBV5-6 and TRBJ2-7; 7 bases fit TRBD2. The CDR3 covers 15 residues. J was trimmed by 7 bases and V by 5 bases; bases with no gene match: 15. Germline CDR1 is SGHDT and CDR2 is YYEEEE. The CDR3 reads CASRVAGVGRGEQYF. In DNA, the CDR3 is TGTGCCAGCAGGGTGGCGGGAGTAGGCCGTGGTGAGCAGTACTTC.

The V gene is TRBV6-8, the J gene TRBJ2-1; D is tentatively TRBD1 or TRBD2 (5 bases each). CDR3 length: 11 residues. The germline V and J ends were trimmed by 5 bases and 10 bases, with 9 bases remaining between them. Germline assignment: CDR1 MNHGY and CDR2 SAAAGT. This CDR3 reads CASSRGNEQFF. CDR3 in DNA: TGTGCCAGCAGTCGGGGCAACGAGCAGTTCTTC.

The chain uses TRBV5-4 and TRBJ2-1; 11 positions agree with TRBD2. Germline CDR1 SGHNT, CDR2 YYREEE (reference sequence). V was pared by 4 bases and J by 9 bases, with 9 bases of the junction left unmatched. CDR3 length: 15 residues. The CDR3 reads CASSPGTSGLVEQFF. CDR3 coding DNA: TGTGCCAGCAGCCCCGGGACTAGCGGTCTGGTTGAGCAGTTCTTC. The full variable domain, rest sourced from reference TRBV5-4 and TRBJ2-1, is ETGVTQSPTHLIKTRGQQVTLRCSSQSGHNTVSWYQQALGQGPQFIFQYYREEENGRGNFPPRFSGLQFPNYSSELNVNALELDDSALYLCASSPGTSGLVEQFFGPGTRLTVL.

This chain's CDR3 is CASSPLGAGGEKLFF. The DNA of the CDR3 is TGTGCCAGCAGCCCATTGGGGGCAGGCGGTGAAAAACTGTTTTTT. This chain links TRBV5-6 with TRBJ1-4, with a possible D match to TRBD1 (6 bases). V was trimmed by 4 bases and J by 7 bases, leaving 17 bases between them. This CDR3 has 15 amino acids. From germline, CDR1 is SGHDT and CDR2 YYEEEE.

The rearrangement links TRBV28 to TRBJ2-3, with a weak D call TRBD2 (5 bases). This CDR3 is built from 18 residues. Deletions cut 4 bases from V and 4 bases from J, with 24 bases between. From germline, CDR1 is MDHEN and CDR2 SYDVKM. For the CDR3, the DNA is TGTGCCAGCAGTTCCCCAGGTCGTATCCTCTTGGGAGCAGATACGCAGTATTTT. Translation: CASSSPGRILLGADTQYF.

CDR3 coding DNA: TGTGCCAGCAGCCCCCCTGGGGGCGCGGCTGAAAAACTGTTTTTT. Amino acid sequence: CASSPPGGAAEKLFF. This rearrangement joins TRBV28 to TRBJ1-4, with D perhaps matching TRBD1 (6 bases). Germline CDR1 is MDHEN and CDR2 is SYDVKM. This CDR3 contains 15 residues. V dropped 6 bases and J dropped 7 bases, with 18 bases sitting between them.

The chain uses TRBV7-8 and TRBJ2-3; the D is unclear. Germline CDR1 SGHVS, CDR2 FQNEAQ. The CDR3 runs 13 residues. V lost 4 bases, J lost 2 bases, and 7 bases lay in between. CDR3 in DNA: TGTGCCAGCAGCTCCCAGATCACAGATACGCAGTATTTT. This encodes CASSSQITDTQYF.